The clone carrying this T cell receptor (beta chain) was picked up many times. The antigen is unknown. Hyperthyroidism was new, under 2 months, in patients aged 18 to 65. Diagnoses were established from clinical symptoms, serum thyroxine, TRAb, thyroid ultrasound and orbital computed tomography. The sample is drawn from a study of Graves' ophthalmopathy and Graves' hyperthyroidism. Study-wide results and caveats: Among thyroid clonotypes expanded above 0.001 frequency, most also appeared in blood.

Using RNA transcripts, the TCR beta CDR3 regions were amplified. Amplification began with first-round RT-PCR using HTBI primers, then second-round multiplex PCR was performed. TCRdb recomputed calls from the multiplex PCR reads with MiXCR, one row per CDR3 protein. The sample carries hundreds of thousands of distinct CDR3 sequences, roughly 15% recorded once. Germline CDR1 and CDR2: MDHEN and SYDVKM. The CDR3 is 15 residues long. Trimming removed 6 bases from V and 2 bases from J, with 13 bases in between. The rearrangement uses TRBV28 and TRBJ2-2; D might be TRBD1 (5 bases). The sequencing input was peripheral blood. The clonotype comes from a woman aged 18-35 years with stable Graves' hyperthyroidism. The CDR3 nucleotides are TGTGCCAGCAGATTAACAGGTCTCAACACCGGGGAGCTGTTTTTT. Translating it yields CASRLTGLNTGELFF.